This is a list of T cell receptor beta chains from one sample in a study of T cells in Graves' hyperthyroidism and ophthalmopathy. TCRdb used MiXCR to reprocess the multiplex PCR reads, holding one entry per CDR3 protein. The sample has about 710,000 distinct CDR3 sequences; about 15% are singletons. Material for sequencing was blood. The source is a man aged 18 to 29 with Graves' hyperthyroidism. Both conserved end residues are part of each CDR3. A D gene is named only where the DNA matches it firmly. Some rows have no size entry. The others give once, few or many, or a class for an expanded clone.

J: TRBJ2-5
V: TRBV4-1
D: TRBD1
size: .
DNA: TGCGCCAGCAGCCAGCGACAGGGACGCAACCAAGAGACCCAGTACTTC
CDR3: CASSQRQGRNQETQYF

J: TRBJ2-1
V: TRBV28
D: .
size: few
DNA: TGTGCCAGCAGTTTTATGGACATTAACAATGAGCAGTTCTTC
CDR3: CASSFMDINNEQFF

J: TRBJ2-2
V: TRBV7-2
D: TRBD2
size: many
DNA: TGTGCCAGCAGCTTAGCCGCGGGAGGGACCGGGGAGCTGTTTTTT
CDR3: CASSLAAGGTGELFF

J: TRBJ1-2
V: TRBV28
D: .
size: many
DNA: TGTGCCAGCAGTCCCCCGGGCTACACCTTC
CDR3: CASSPPGYTF

J: TRBJ2-7
V: TRBV7-6
D: TRBD1
size: few
DNA: TGTGCCAGCAGCTCGGGGACAGGGCTCTACGAGCAGTACTTC
CDR3: CASSSGTGLYEQYF

J: TRBJ2-7
V: TRBV20-1
D: .
size: .
DNA: TGCAGTGCTAGTTCCGACGAGCAGTACTTC
CDR3: CSASSDEQYF

J: TRBJ2-1
V: TRBV11-3
D: .
size: many
DNA: TGTGCCAGCAGCTTCGTTCAGGTGAACGGTTTCGGTGAGCAGTTCTTC
CDR3: CASSFVQVNGFGEQFF

J: TRBJ1-2
V: TRBV29-1
D: TRBD1
size: .
DNA: TGCAGCGTTGAAGTGGGGACAGGGGTCTATGGCTACACCTTC
CDR3: CSVEVGTGVYGYTF

J: TRBJ2-7
V: TRBV14
D: .
size: .
DNA: TGTGCCAGCAGCCAAGAAGGCCAGTACGAGCAGTACTTC
CDR3: CASSQEGQYEQYF

J: TRBJ2-4
V: TRBV2
D: TRBD1
size: few
DNA: TGTGCCAGCCTTTGGGACAGGGCAGCCAAAAACATTCAGTACTTC
CDR3: CASLWDRAAKNIQYF

J: TRBJ1-4
V: TRBV3-1
D: .
size: few
DNA: TGTGCCAGCAGCCAGTATGGGTTACGCGAAAAACTGTTTTTT
CDR3: CASSQYGLREKLFF

J: TRBJ2-7
V: TRBV20-1
D: .
size: .
DNA: TGCAGTGCTAGAGATTCGGCTAGGCGGTTTCTTGGGGAGCAGTACTTC
CDR3: CSARDSARRFLGEQYF

J: TRBJ2-1
V: TRBV7-8
D: .
size: few
DNA: TGTGCCAGCAGCTTACGAGTCGCGGGCTCCAATGAGCAGTTCTTC
CDR3: CASSLRVAGSNEQFF

J: TRBJ2-7
V: TRBV20-1
D: TRBD2
size: many
DNA: TGCAGTGCTAGAGAACTAGCGGCGTCCTACGAGCAGTACTTC
CDR3: CSARELAASYEQYF

J: TRBJ1-1
V: TRBV5-4
D: .
size: few
DNA: TGTGCCAGCAGCTTGGAACAGGGTGGAAGGGCTTTCTTT
CDR3: CASSLEQGGRAFF

J: TRBJ2-3
V: TRBV19
D: TRBD2
size: .
DNA: TGTGCCAGTAGGCTGAAACGGACTAGCGCTAGCACAGATACGCAGTATTTT
CDR3: CASRLKRTSASTDTQYF

J: TRBJ2-3
V: TRBV27
D: .
size: few
DNA: TGTGCCAGCAGACAACAGGGTAAAGCAGATACGCAGTATTTT
CDR3: CASRQQGKADTQYF

J: TRBJ2-7
V: TRBV4-3
D: .
size: .
DNA: TGCGCCAGCAGCCAAGTGTGGGCAGGGACCCACGAGCAGTACTTC
CDR3: CASSQVWAGTHEQYF

J: TRBJ1-1
V: TRBV6-2/TRBV6-3
D: TRBD1
size: many
DNA: TGTGCCAGCAGACGCGGGACAGCGAACACTGAAGCTTTCTTT
CDR3: CASRRGTANTEAFF

J: TRBJ2-7
V: TRBV25-1
D: TRBD2
size: many
DNA: TGTGCCAGCCCGGGGGGGAAGCGGGTCACCTACGAGCAGTACTTC
CDR3: CASPGGKRVTYEQYF

J: TRBJ1-1
V: TRBV20-1
D: .
size: many
DNA: TGCAGTGCTAGAGATGGCGCGAGGGTCATGAACACTGAAGCTTTCTTT
CDR3: CSARDGARVMNTEAFF

J: TRBJ2-7
V: TRBV28
D: .
size: many
DNA: TGTGCCAGCAGTTTAGGGACAACCCTTGGGCAGTACTTC
CDR3: CASSLGTTLGQYF

J: TRBJ2-1
V: TRBV29-1
D: TRBD1
size: many
DNA: TGCAGCGGGACAGGGGGCACACGGGGCTATTACAATGAGCAGTTCTTC
CDR3: CSGTGGTRGYYNEQFF

J: TRBJ2-7
V: TRBV6-6
D: TRBD2
size: many
DNA: TGTGCCAGCAGTTACGGGGCGGGAGCCTACTCCTACGAGCAGTACTTC
CDR3: CASSYGAGAYSYEQYF

J: TRBJ2-3
V: TRBV7-8
D: TRBD2
size: .
DNA: TGTGCCAGCAGCCTTTCCGTCCGGCTAGCGGGCGCAGATACGCAGTATTTT
CDR3: CASSLSVRLAGADTQYF

J: TRBJ1-2
V: TRBV4-2
D: .
size: few
DNA: TGTGCCAGCAGCCAAGAAGTCAAGAAGCACAACTATGGCTACACCTTC
CDR3: CASSQEVKKHNYGYTF

J: TRBJ2-1
V: TRBV20-1
D: .
size: few
DNA: TGCAGTGCTATTGTTAGCTCCAATGAGCAGTTCTTC
CDR3: CSAIVSSNEQFF

J: TRBJ1-1
V: TRBV7-9
D: .
size: many
DNA: TGTGCCAGCAGCTTTAAAGGCACTGAAGCTTTCTTT
CDR3: CASSFKGTEAFF

J: TRBJ2-5
V: TRBV28
D: TRBD2
size: many
DNA: TGTGCCAGCAGTTTAAATGGACTAGCGGGAGGGCCGGAGACCCAGTACTTC
CDR3: CASSLNGLAGGPETQYF

J: TRBJ2-5
V: TRBV27
D: .
size: few
DNA: TGTGCCAGCAGCCCACTTCAAGGGAAAGAGACCCAGTACTTC
CDR3: CASSPLQGKETQYF

J: TRBJ2-3
V: TRBV29-1
D: .
size: few
DNA: TGCAGCGTTGAAAACAGGGGCACAGATACGCAGTATTTT
CDR3: CSVENRGTDTQYF

J: TRBJ2-5
V: TRBV28
D: TRBD1
size: many
DNA: TGTGCCAGCGGATCCATCACAGGGGATGAGACCCAGTACTTC
CDR3: CASGSITGDETQYF

J: TRBJ2-7
V: TRBV5-8
D: TRBD2
size: few
DNA: TGTGCCAGCAGCCGAGATCCCGGGAGGCTGAGCTCCTACGAGCAGTACTTC
CDR3: CASSRDPGRLSSYEQYF

J: TRBJ1-5
V: TRBV30
D: .
size: many
DNA: TGTGCCTGGAGTGACCCGATGACGGGCGATCAGCCCCAGCATTTT
CDR3: CAWSDPMTGDQPQHF

J: TRBJ2-7
V: TRBV28
D: .
size: many
DNA: TGTGCCAGCACCGACAGATTCTACGAGCAGTACTTC
CDR3: CASTDRFYEQYF

J: TRBJ2-3
V: TRBV7-9
D: TRBD1
size: .
DNA: TGTGCCAGCAGCTCGACAGGGGGGGAGACAGATACGCAGTATTTT
CDR3: CASSSTGGETDTQYF

J: TRBJ2-1
V: TRBV6-1
D: .
size: .
DNA: TGTGCCAGCAGTTTTCCCGGGCAGAATGAGCAGTTCTTC
CDR3: CASSFPGQNEQFF

J: TRBJ2-7
V: TRBV7-9
D: .
size: .
DNA: TGTGCCAGCAGCCGAGGGGTCGAGTTGGCAGGGCTATCCTACGAGCAGTACTTC
CDR3: CASSRGVELAGLSYEQYF

J: TRBJ1-1
V: TRBV28
D: .
size: many
DNA: TGTGCCAGCAGCGGCAGGGTCAAAAAGAACACTGAAGCTTTCTTT
CDR3: CASSGRVKKNTEAFF

J: TRBJ2-5
V: TRBV27
D: .
size: many
DNA: TGTGCCAGCGCCGGGACGCTAAGGCCAGAGACCCAGTACTTC
CDR3: CASAGTLRPETQYF

J: TRBJ2-1
V: TRBV7-7
D: .
size: many
DNA: TGTGCTAGCAGCGACAGTTCCTACAATGAGCAGTTCTTC
CDR3: CASSDSSYNEQFF

J: TRBJ1-2
V: TRBV11-2
D: .
size: few
DNA: TGTGCCAGCAGCTTAACAGCCCCCGACGGCTACACCTTC
CDR3: CASSLTAPDGYTF

J: TRBJ2-1
V: TRBV2
D: .
size: many
DNA: TGTGCCAGCAGTGCGGACAGCACCTACAATGAGCAGTTCTTC
CDR3: CASSADSTYNEQFF

J: TRBJ2-7
V: TRBV6-5
D: .
size: many
DNA: TGTGCCAGCAGTTACTATTCTCGTGAGGGGGACGAGCAGTACTTC
CDR3: CASSYYSREGDEQYF

J: TRBJ2-3
V: TRBV3-1
D: TRBD1
size: many
DNA: TGTGCCAGCAGCCATCCCCCGGGACAGGGATCAACAGATACGCAGTATTTT
CDR3: CASSHPPGQGSTDTQYF

J: TRBJ2-3
V: TRBV19
D: TRBD1
size: .
DNA: TGTGCCAGTAGTAACAGGGGAAAAGGCACAGATACGCAGTATTTT
CDR3: CASSNRGKGTDTQYF

J: TRBJ2-7
V: TRBV20-1
D: .
size: .
DNA: TGCAGTGCTAGTATACTCGGCTTAGATGAGCAGTACTTC
CDR3: CSASILGLDEQYF

J: TRBJ1-2
V: TRBV28
D: .
size: many
DNA: TGTGCCAGCATGTATGCCGCCTATGGCTACACCTTC
CDR3: CASMYAAYGYTF

J: TRBJ2-3
V: TRBV25-1
D: .
size: .
DNA: TGTGCCAGCAGTGAATCAACGGAAGGGGTAGGGGATACGCAGTATTTT
CDR3: CASSESTEGVGDTQYF

J: TRBJ2-6
V: TRBV11-2
D: .
size: .
DNA: TGTGCCAGCAGCTATTTGAGCTCTGGGGCCAACGTCCTGACTTTC
CDR3: CASSYLSSGANVLTF

J: TRBJ2-2
V: TRBV27
D: TRBD1
size: .
DNA: TGTGCCAGCAGTTTAATGGGACAGGGATCCGGGGAGCTGTTTTTT
CDR3: CASSLMGQGSGELFF

J: TRBJ2-3
V: TRBV28
D: TRBD2
size: many
DNA: TGTGCCAGCATCACTGGACTAGCGTGGACAGATACGCAGTATTTT
CDR3: CASITGLAWTDTQYF

J: TRBJ2-7
V: TRBV12-3/TRBV12-4
D: .
size: many
DNA: TGTGCCAGCAACAACAGGGAAAGAGGGTACGAGCAGTACTTC
CDR3: CASNNRERGYEQYF

J: TRBJ2-4
V: TRBV3-1
D: .
size: many
DNA: TGTGCCAGCAGCCAAGATCCGGACATTCAGTACTTC
CDR3: CASSQDPDIQYF

J: TRBJ2-1
V: TRBV29-1
D: TRBD2
size: many
DNA: TGCAGCTCCTCCCGGAACCGGGAGGTCGATGAGCAGTTCTTC
CDR3: CSSSRNREVDEQFF

J: TRBJ1-5
V: TRBV10-3
D: TRBD1
size: .
DNA: TGTGCCATCAGCGGGACAGGGGATGAGCCCCAGCATTTT
CDR3: CAISGTGDEPQHF

J: TRBJ1-4
V: TRBV11-2
D: .
size: few
DNA: TGTGCCAGCAGCGGACGTGGGTCACCCAATGAAAAACTGTTTTTT
CDR3: CASSGRGSPNEKLFF

J: TRBJ2-7
V: TRBV28
D: TRBD2
size: many
DNA: TGTGCCAGCAGCCTGTTGACTAGCGGGTTCACCTACGAGCAGTACTTC
CDR3: CASSLLTSGFTYEQYF